This passage covers 27 T cell receptor beta chains from one sample sequenced in a study of blood T cells in healthy people across ages. With a J-beta primer mix and a sample-barcoded 5' primer, a second PCR ran about 7 to 12 cycles. TCRdb analysed the 5' RACE reads with MiXCR anew, one entry per CDR3 protein. The table has about 640,000 distinct CDR3 sequences, over 40% seen once. The sample taken for sequencing was blood. The receptors shown here come from a man older than 75 in good health.

In the case of this clonotype: A read error may explain this, as a much larger clone is one base away. The chain employs TRBV4-1 and TRBJ2-3, with TRBD2 matching over 8 bases. CDR3 length: 19 amino acids. Germline V gene lookup returns CDR1 MGHRA and CDR2 YSYEKL. CDR3 DNA sequence: TGCGCCGGCAGCCAAGGTTGGGGAAGCGGGGGCCCCCGCACAGATACGCAGTATTTT. It yields the protein CAGSQGWGSGGPRTDTQYF.

This clonotype was counted a few times. This chain links TRBV7-2 with TRBJ2-1; 8 nucleotides align to TRBD1. This CDR3 has 14 amino acids. Germline CDR1 is SGHTA and CDR2 is FQGNSA. Trimming at V came to 4 bases and at J to 2 bases, leaving 1 base not matched to a gene. DNA of the CDR3: TGTGCCAGCAGCTGGGGACAGGCCTACAATGAGCAGTTCTTC. This translates into CASSWGQAYNEQFF.

The chain combines TRBV6-5 with TRBJ2-7; D unresolved. Germline V gene data show CDR1 as MNHEY and CDR2 as SVGAGI. With 2 bases removed from V and 2 bases from J, the gap between germline ends came to 16 bases. The CDR3 is 16 amino acids. The DNA for the CDR3 is TGTGCCAGCAGTTACGATTGGACGGTCCTGACCTACGAGCAGTACTTC. Translated, it gives CASSYDWTVLTYEQYF.

The table lists this clonotype with a few counts. This chain links TRBV7-9 with TRBJ2-5; D is ambiguous. CDR3 length: 14 amino acids. V lost 6 bases, J lost 4 bases, and 15 bases lay in between. The V gene's germline CDR1 is SEHNR and CDR2 FQNEAQ (reference sequence). CDR3 amino acids: CASSQHKVLETQYF. The DNA for the CDR3 is TGTGCCAGCAGTCAACACAAGGTTTTAGAGACCCAGTACTTC.

The rearrangement joins TRBV5-6 to TRBJ2-1; D not resolved. V lost 4 bases and J lost 12, with 17 bases in between. Germline V gene sequence: CDR1 SGHDT, CDR2 YYEEEE. The CDR3 loop spans 13 amino acids. CDR3 sequence (DNA): TGTGCCAGCAGCCTGCCCGAAAGGTTACGGCAGTTCTTC. It specifies CASSLPERLRQFF.

The sample holds a few counts of this clonotype. The genes are TRBV11-2 and TRBJ2-5; 7 bases fit TRBD1. Germline V CDR1 and CDR2: SGHAT, FQNNGV. CDR3 length: 15 amino acids. The ends lost 3 bases at V and 4 bases at J; junction bases unmatched: 8. The CDR3 bases are TGTGCCAGCAGCTTGGATTTTACAGGGGTAGAGACCCAGTACTTC. Protein: CASSLDFTGVETQYF.

This clonotype was detected only a few times. This chain uses TRBV2 with TRBJ2-5; D remains unclear. V gave up 6 bases and J gave up 5 bases, with 16 bases separating them. Germline V lookup: CDR1 SNHLY, CDR2 FYNNEI. The CDR3 spans 14 residues. For the CDR3, the DNA is TGTGCCAGCAGCCGAGAAAGGGTTGTCGAGACCCAGTACTTC. Protein: CASSRERVVETQYF.

In regard to this clonotype: One end of the junction fails to match germline, which may point to a read error. The chain is built from TRBV12-3 or TRBV12-4 and TRBJ1-5; TRBD1 is a possible D gene (5 bases). The CDR3 has 15 residues. The CDR3 loop is CASSLARGSNQSQHF. DNA of the CDR3: TGTGCCAGCAGTTTAGCGCGGGGCTCCAATCAGTCCCAGCATTTT.

Only a few counts were recorded for this clonotype. The DNA for the CDR3 is TGTGCCAGCAGCCTGGGTGCCGCGAGTTCACCCCTCCACTTT. This codes for CASSLGAASSPLHF. The J gene is TRBJ1-6, the V gene TRBV7-3; D is ambiguous. The CDR3 has 14 amino acids. Looked up from germline, CDR1 is SGHTA and CDR2 is FQGTGA. V dropped 5 bases and J dropped 9 bases, with 14 bases sitting between them.

The chain recombines TRBV7-9 with TRBJ1-1; the D is unclear. The germline gives CDR1 SEHNR, CDR2 FQNEAQ (reference sequence). Deletions cut 1 base from V and 0 bases from J, with 6 bases between. This CDR3 is built from 14 residues. CDR3 in amino acids: CASSLERVNTEAFF. CDR3 nucleotides: TGTGCCAGCAGCTTAGAAAGGGTGAACACTGAAGCTTTCTTT.

This rearrangement joins TRBV25-1 to TRBJ2-7; 9 bases map to TRBD2. Per germline, CDR1 MGHDK and CDR2 SYGVNS. The length of the CDR3 is 17 residues. J was trimmed by 3 bases and V by 4 bases; bases with no gene match: 13. CDR3 coding DNA: TGTGCCAGCAGTGGGCCGGGACTAGCAGGATATGGCTACGAGCAGTACTTC. This sequence encodes CASSGPGLAGYGYEQYF.

The chain combines TRBV6-2 or TRBV6-3 with TRBJ2-7, with a possible D match to TRBD2 (6 bases). The CDR3 spans 16 residues. The germline gives CDR1 MNHEY, CDR2 SVGEGT. The V gene lost 0 bases and the J gene lost 0 bases, with 12 bases spanning the gap. The CDR3 region has the DNA TGTGCCAGCAGTTACTCTGCGGGGCCGAGCTCCTACGAGCAGTACTTC. As protein: CASSYSAGPSSYEQYF.

CDR3 coding DNA: TGTGCCAGCACCCCAAAAAGGTACAGGGACGTAGGGACTGAAGCTTTCTTT. It specifies CASTPKRYRDVGTEAFF. J is TRBJ1-1 and V is TRBV7-9, with D perhaps TRBD1 (6 bases). V lost 7 bases to trimming and J lost 5 bases, with 26 bases between them. Per germline, CDR1 SEHNR and CDR2 FQNEAQ (reference sequence). There are 17 residues in the CDR3.

This clonotype was counted ten times or more. The V gene is TRBV28, the J gene TRBJ2-3, with D maybe TRBD2 (6 bases). This CDR3 has 14 amino acids. The V and J ends lost 6 bases and 5 bases respectively, with 15 bases between them. Germline CDR1 and CDR2: MDHEN and SYDVKM. The DNA of the CDR3 is TGTGCCAGCAGCCCCGGCGGGGCCCAAGATACGCAGTATTTT. It encodes CASSPGGAQDTQYF.

This clonotype was recorded once. The chain links TRBV20-1 to TRBJ2-7; 10 bases match TRBD1. The end of the DNA fits TRBJ2-4 better, so the J call may be wrong. The CDR3 has 15 amino acids. Germline CDR1 DFQATT, CDR2 SNEGSKA (reference sequence). CDR3 sequence (DNA): TGCAGTGCTAGAGTCGGGACAGGGGAAGGAAACATTCAGTACTTC. This sequence encodes CSARVGTGEGNIQYF.

The chain links TRBV30 to TRBJ1-1; a weak D match, TRBD1 (5 bases). Trimming cost V 2 bases and J 9 bases, with 16 bases left between them. In germline, CDR1 is GTSNPN, CDR2 SVGIG (reference sequence). This CDR3 comprises 13 residues. The CDR3 DNA reads as TGTGCCTGGAGTCCTCAGAGGGGTTTACAAGCTTTCTTT. It yields the protein CAWSPQRGLQAFF.

This clonotype has a handful of counts. This chain joins TRBV4-1 and TRBJ1-5, with 8 bases lining up with TRBD1. V was clipped by 1 base and J by 7 bases; unmatched bases: 6. CDR3 length equals 15 residues. In germline, CDR1 is MGHRA, CDR2 YSYEKL. This CDR3 is CASSQANRGDQPQHF. DNA of the CDR3: TGCGCCAGCAGCCAAGCAAACAGGGGGGACCAGCCCCAGCATTTT.

This clonotype occurred a few times. The chain uses TRBV20-1 and TRBJ2-7, with TRBD1 matching 8 bases. CDR1 is DFQATT, CDR2 SNEGSKA, per germline (reference sequence). V shed 3 bases, J shed 1 base, and the junction held 5 bases outside the gene matches. The CDR3 consists of 14 residues. The CDR3 loop reads CSARGQAPSYEQYF. The CDR3 nucleotides are TGCAGTGCTAGGGGACAGGCGCCTTCCTACGAGCAGTACTTC.

The chain recombines TRBV9 with TRBJ2-3, with a possible D match to TRBD1 (5 bases). The CDR3 has 13 amino acids. Germline lookup yields CDR1 SGDLS and CDR2 YYNGEE. With 0 bases removed from V and 4 bases from J, the gap between germline ends came to 6 bases. The CDR3 sequence: CASSVAGPDTQYF. As DNA, the CDR3 is TGTGCCAGCAGCGTAGCAGGGCCAGATACGCAGTATTTT. The variable domain in full, with the rest retrieved from reference TRBV9 and TRBJ2-3, is DSGVTQTPKHLITATGQRVTLRCSPRSGDLSVYWYQQSLDQGLQFLIQYYNGEERAKGNILERFSAQQFPDLHSELNLSSLELGDSALYFCASSVAGPDTQYFGPGTRLTVL.

The rearrangement joins TRBV2 to TRBJ2-1; TRBD1 is a possible D gene (5 bases). The CDR3 sequence is 15 residues long. The germline gives CDR1 SNHLY, CDR2 FYNNEI. V was trimmed by 6 bases and J by 1 base, leaving 13 bases between them. CDR3 sequence (DNA): TGTGCCAGCAGGAGTACAGGCGAATCCTACAATGAGCAGTTCTTC. The encoded protein is CASRSTGESYNEQFF.

This chain joins TRBV7-2 and TRBJ1-2; 9 nucleotides align to TRBD1. The V segment lost 7 bases and the J segment 3 bases; nucleotides outside the gene matches: 6. The V gene's germline CDR1 is SGHTA and CDR2 FQGNSA. The CDR3 length is 14 residues. The CDR3 sequence: CASTLDRGYYGYTF. The CDR3 DNA is TGTGCCAGCACCCTAGACAGGGGGTACTATGGCTACACCTTC. Full variable domain (rest looked up from reference TRBV7-2 and TRBJ1-2): GAGVSQSPSNKVTEKGKDVELRCDPISGHTALYWYRQSLGQGLEFLIYFQGNSAPDKSGLPSDRFSAERTGGSVSTLTIQRTQQEDSAVYLCASTLDRGYYGYTFGSGTRLTVV.

This clonotype was counted at least ten times. The genes are TRBV5-5 and TRBJ1-5; possible D gene TRBD1, 6 bases. Germline V gene lookup returns CDR1 SGHKS and CDR2 YYEKEE (reference sequence). The CDR3 is made up of 15 amino acids. V shed 1 base and J shed 4 bases, with 12 bases lying between them. CDR3 sequence reads: CASSLKGGLNQPQHF. In nucleotides, the CDR3 is TGTGCCAGCAGCTTGAAGGGGGGGCTTAATCAGCCCCAGCATTTT.

The V call is TRBV28, the J call TRBJ2-7; TRBD2 agrees at 8 bases. Germline CDR1 is MDHEN and CDR2 is SYDVKM. Trimming removed 3 bases from V and 6 bases from J; junction bases left unmatched: 13. The CDR3 length is 16 residues. The CDR3 loop reads CASSLWGSGSRSEQYF. The CDR3 DNA sequence: TGTGCCAGCAGTTTGTGGGGGAGCGGGAGTCGGTCCGAGCAGTACTTC.

The chain links TRBV5-1 to TRBJ1-1; D unresolved. CDR3 size: 15 residues. CDR1 is SGHRS, CDR2 YFSETQ, per germline. Trimming stripped 0 bases from V and 1 base from J, with 10 bases between. In nucleotides, the CDR3 is TGCGCCAGCAGCTTGGGGGAGATGTGGAACACTGAAGCTTTCTTT. Amino acid sequence: CASSLGEMWNTEAFF.

A note on this clonotype: This may come from a read error, since a much larger clone is one base off. The rearrangement joins TRBV4-3 to TRBJ2-1, with a tentative D call TRBD2 (6 bases). The CDR3 consists of 15 residues. Germline V CDR1 and CDR2: LGHNA, YSLEER. For the CDR3, the DNA is TGCGCCAGCAGCGTCTCCGGGACTCCAACTAATGGGCAGTTCTTC. This encodes CASSVSGTPTNGQFF.

This clonotype was picked up a small number of times. The chain joins TRBV29-1 to TRBJ1-1, with 9 nucleotides matching TRBD1. Germline CDR1 reads SQVTM; CDR2 reads ANQGSEA. This CDR3 contains 13 residues. V trimming: 7 bases; J trimming: 1 base; junction bases outside the gene matches: 4. The CDR3 DNA sequence: TGCAGCGCCGGGACAGGGAGGAACACTGAAGCTTTCTTT. As protein: CSAGTGRNTEAFF.

This clonotype occurred once. The rearrangement uses TRBV12-3 or TRBV12-4 and TRBJ2-5; D is unclear. V was trimmed by 2 bases and J by 8 bases, leaving 9 bases between them. CDR3 size: 12 residues. The CDR3 here is CASSLFGSTQYF. The DNA for the CDR3 is TGTGCCAGCAGTTTATTCGGGTCAACCCAGTACTTC.